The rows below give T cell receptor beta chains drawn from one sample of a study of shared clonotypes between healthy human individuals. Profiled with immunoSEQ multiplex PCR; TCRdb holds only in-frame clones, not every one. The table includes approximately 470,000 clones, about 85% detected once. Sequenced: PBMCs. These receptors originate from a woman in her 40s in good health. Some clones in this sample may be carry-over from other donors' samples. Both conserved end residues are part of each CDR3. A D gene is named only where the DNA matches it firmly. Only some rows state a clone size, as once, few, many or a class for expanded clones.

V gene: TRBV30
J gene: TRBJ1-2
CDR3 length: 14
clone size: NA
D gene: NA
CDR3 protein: CAWSVHRVAYGYTF
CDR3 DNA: TGTGCCTGGAGTGTACATAGGGTAGCCTATGGCTACACCTTC

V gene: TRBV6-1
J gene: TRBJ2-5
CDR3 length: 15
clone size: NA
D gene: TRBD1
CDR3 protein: CASSGDRGFGETQYF
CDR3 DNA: TGTGCCAGCAGTGGGGACAGGGGGTTCGGAGAGACCCAGTACTTC

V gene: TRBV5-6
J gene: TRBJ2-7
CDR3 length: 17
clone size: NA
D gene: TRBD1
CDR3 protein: CASRTGQGARLIYEQYF
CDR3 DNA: TGTGCCAGCAGAACTGGACAGGGGGCCCGCCTTATCTACGAGCAGTACTTC

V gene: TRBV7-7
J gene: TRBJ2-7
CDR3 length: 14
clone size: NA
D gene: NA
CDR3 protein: CASSPGGWDYEQYF
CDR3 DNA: TGTGCCAGCAGCCCTGGAGGGTGGGACTACGAGCAGTACTTC

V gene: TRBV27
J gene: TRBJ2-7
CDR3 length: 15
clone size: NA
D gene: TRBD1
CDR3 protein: CASSLRQGAFHEQYF
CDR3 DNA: TGTGCCAGCAGTTTACGACAGGGGGCGTTCCACGAGCAGTACTTC

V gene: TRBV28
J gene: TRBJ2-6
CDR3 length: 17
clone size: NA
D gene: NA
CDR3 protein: CASRSLSSANGANVLTF
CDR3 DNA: TGTGCCAGCAGGTCCCTATCCTCTGCGAACGGGGCCAACGTCCTGACTTTC

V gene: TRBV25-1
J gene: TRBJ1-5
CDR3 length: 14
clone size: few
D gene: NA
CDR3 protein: CASSVTHSNQPQHF
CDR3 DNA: TGTGCCAGCAGTGTGACACATAGCAATCAGCCCCAGCATTTT

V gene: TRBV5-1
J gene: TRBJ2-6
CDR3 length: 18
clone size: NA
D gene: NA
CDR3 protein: CASSLGQGPYSGANVLTF
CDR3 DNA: TGCGCCAGCAGCTTGGGTCAGGGACCATACTCTGGGGCCAACGTCCTGACTTTC

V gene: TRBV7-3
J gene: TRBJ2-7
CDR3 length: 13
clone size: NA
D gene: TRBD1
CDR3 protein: CASSLRQGYEQYF
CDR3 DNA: TGTGCCAGCAGCTTAAGACAGGGCTACGAGCAGTACTTC

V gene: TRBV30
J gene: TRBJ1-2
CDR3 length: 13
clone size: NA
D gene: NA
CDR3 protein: CAWSLRGPYGYTF
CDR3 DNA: TGTGCCTGGAGTTTGAGGGGCCCCTATGGCTACACCTTC

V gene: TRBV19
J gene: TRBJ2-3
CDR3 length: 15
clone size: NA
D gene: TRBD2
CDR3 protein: CASSIGAGRTDTQYF
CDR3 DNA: TGTGCCAGTAGTATAGGAGCGGGACGCACAGATACGCAGTATTTT

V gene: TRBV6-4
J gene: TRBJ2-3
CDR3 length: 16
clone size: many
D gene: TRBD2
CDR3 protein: CASSDSAGGATDTQYF
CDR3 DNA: TGTGCCAGCAGTGACAGCGCGGGAGGTGCCACAGATACGCAGTATTTT

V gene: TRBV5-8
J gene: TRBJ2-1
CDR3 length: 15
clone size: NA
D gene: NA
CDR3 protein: CASSLRGAGIRGQFF
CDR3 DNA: TGTGCCAGCAGCTTAAGGGGCGCAGGGATCCGTGGGCAGTTCTTC

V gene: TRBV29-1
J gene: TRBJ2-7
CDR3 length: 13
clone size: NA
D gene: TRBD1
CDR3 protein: CSVGGTGVGEQYF
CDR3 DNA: TGCAGCGTTGGCGGGACAGGGGTCGGCGAGCAGTACTTC

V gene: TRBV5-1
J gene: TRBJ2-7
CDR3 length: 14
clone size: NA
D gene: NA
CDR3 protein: CASSLGQLSYEQYF
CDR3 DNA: TGCGCCAGCAGCTTGGGACAGTTGTCCTACGAGCAGTACTTC

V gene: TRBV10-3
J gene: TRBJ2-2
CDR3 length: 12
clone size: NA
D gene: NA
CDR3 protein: CAISTQGGELFF
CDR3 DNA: TGTGCCATCAGTACCCAGGGTGGGGAGCTGTTTTTT

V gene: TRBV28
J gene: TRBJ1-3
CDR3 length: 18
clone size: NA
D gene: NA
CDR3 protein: CAAALRDGKRRSGNTIYF
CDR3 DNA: TGTGCCGCAGCCCTCCGGGACGGGAAACGACGGTCTGGAAACACCATATATTTT

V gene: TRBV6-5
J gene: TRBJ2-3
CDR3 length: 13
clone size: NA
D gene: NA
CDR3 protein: CASRQDRTNTQYF
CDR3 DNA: TGTGCCAGCAGACAGGACCGCACAAATACGCAGTATTTT

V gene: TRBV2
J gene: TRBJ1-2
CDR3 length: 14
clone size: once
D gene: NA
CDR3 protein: CASRDPSRDYGYTF
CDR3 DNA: TGTGCCAGCAGAGACCCCAGTAGGGACTATGGCTACACCTTC

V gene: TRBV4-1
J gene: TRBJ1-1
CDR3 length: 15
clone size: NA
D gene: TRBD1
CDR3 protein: CASSQEPGGITEAFF
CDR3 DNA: TGCGCCAGCAGCCAAGAACCAGGGGGCATCACTGAAGCTTTCTTT

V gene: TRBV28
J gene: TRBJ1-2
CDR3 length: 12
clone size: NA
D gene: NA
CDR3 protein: CASRAVNYGYTF
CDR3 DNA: TGTGCCAGCAGGGCAGTTAACTATGGCTACACCTTC

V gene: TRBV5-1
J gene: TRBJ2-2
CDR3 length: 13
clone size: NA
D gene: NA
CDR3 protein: CASNEGVTGELFF
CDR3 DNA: TGCGCCAGCAATGAGGGGGTCACCGGGGAGCTGTTTTTT

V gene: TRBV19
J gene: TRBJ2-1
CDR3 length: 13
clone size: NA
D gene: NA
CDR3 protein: CASSQDSGNEQFF
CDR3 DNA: TGTGCCAGTAGCCAGGACAGCGGCAATGAGCAGTTCTTC

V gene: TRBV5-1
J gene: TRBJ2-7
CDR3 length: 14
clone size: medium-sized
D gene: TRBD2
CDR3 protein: CASSTSGRAREQYF
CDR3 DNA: TGCGCCAGCAGCACTAGCGGGAGGGCCAGGGAGCAGTACTTC

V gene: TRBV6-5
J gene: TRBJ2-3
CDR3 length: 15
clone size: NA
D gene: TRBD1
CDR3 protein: CASSVNRGRADTQYF
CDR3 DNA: TGTGCCAGCAGTGTGAACAGGGGACGGGCAGATACGCAGTATTTT

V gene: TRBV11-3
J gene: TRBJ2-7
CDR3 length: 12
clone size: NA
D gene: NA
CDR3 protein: CASSLGVGEQYF
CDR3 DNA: TGTGCCAGCAGCTTAGGGGTGGGGGAGCAGTACTTC

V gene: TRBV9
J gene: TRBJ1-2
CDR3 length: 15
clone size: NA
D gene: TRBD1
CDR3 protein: CASSEGQGANYGYTF
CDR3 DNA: TGTGCCAGCAGCGAGGGACAGGGGGCTAACTATGGCTACACCTTC

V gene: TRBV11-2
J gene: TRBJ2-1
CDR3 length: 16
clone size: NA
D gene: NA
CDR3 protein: CASSPIRGSSYNEQFF
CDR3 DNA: TGTGCCAGCAGCCCGATAAGGGGAAGCTCCTACAATGAGCAGTTCTTC

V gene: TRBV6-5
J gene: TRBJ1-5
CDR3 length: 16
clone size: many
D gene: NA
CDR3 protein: CASSYSTGYSNQPQHF
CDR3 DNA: TGTGCCAGCAGTTACTCGACAGGCTATAGCAATCAGCCCCAGCATTTT

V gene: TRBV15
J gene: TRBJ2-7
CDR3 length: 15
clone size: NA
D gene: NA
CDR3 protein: CATSRISLRTYEQYF
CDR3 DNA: TGTGCCACCAGCAGGATTTCCCTGCGGACCTACGAGCAGTACTTC

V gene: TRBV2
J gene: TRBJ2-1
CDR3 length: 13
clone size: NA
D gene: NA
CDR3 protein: CASSGRWINEQFF
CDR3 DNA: TGTGCCAGCAGCGGGCGTTGGATTAATGAGCAGTTCTTC

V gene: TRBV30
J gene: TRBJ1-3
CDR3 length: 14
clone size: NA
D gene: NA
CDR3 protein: CAWRNLGSGNTIYF
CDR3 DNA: TGTGCCTGGAGGAACCTTGGCTCTGGAAACACCATATATTTT

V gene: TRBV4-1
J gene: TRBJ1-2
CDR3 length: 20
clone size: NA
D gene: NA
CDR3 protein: CASSQVAQGTHRFNFYGYTF
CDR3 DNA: TGCGCCAGCAGCCAAGTAGCCCAGGGTACTCACCGCTTTAACTTCTATGGCTACACCTTC

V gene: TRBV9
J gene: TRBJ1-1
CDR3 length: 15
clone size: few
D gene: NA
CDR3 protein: CASSVVPRVDTEAFF
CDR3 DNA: TGTGCCAGCAGCGTAGTACCCAGGGTAGACACTGAAGCTTTCTTT

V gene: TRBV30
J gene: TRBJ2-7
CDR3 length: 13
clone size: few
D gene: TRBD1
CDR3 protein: CAWSVTGAYEQYF
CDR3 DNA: TGTGCCTGGAGTGTAACAGGGGCCTACGAGCAGTACTTC

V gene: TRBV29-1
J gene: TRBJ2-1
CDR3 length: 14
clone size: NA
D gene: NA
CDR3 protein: CSVETRGTYNEQFF
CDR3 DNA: TGCAGCGTCGAAACTCGGGGGACTTACAATGAGCAGTTCTTC

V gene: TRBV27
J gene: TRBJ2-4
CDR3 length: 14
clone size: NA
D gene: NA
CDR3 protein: CARPSPVAKNIQYF
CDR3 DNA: TGTGCCAGGCCTAGCCCGGTGGCCAAAAACATTCAGTACTTC

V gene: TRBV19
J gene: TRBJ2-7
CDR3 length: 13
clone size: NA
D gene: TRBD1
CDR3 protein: CASSSQGATEQYF
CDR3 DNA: TGTGCCAGTTCTTCACAGGGGGCAACCGAGCAGTACTTC

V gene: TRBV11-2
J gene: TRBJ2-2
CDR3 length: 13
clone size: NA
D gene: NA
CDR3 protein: CASSLGRSGELFF
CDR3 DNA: TGTGCCAGCAGCTTAGGGAGAAGTGGGGAGCTGTTTTTT

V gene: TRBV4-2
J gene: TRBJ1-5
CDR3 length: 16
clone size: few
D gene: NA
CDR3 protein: CASSQDWKDSNQPQHF
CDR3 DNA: TGTGCCAGCAGCCAAGATTGGAAGGATAGCAATCAGCCCCAGCATTTT

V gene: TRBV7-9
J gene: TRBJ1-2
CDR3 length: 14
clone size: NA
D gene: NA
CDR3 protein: CASSLPARNYGYTF
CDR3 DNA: TGTGCCAGCAGCTTACCCGCGAGAAACTATGGCTACACCTTC

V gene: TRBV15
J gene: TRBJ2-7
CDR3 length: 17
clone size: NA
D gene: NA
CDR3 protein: CATSRDQGTVRSYEQYF
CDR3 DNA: TGTGCCACCAGCAGAGATCAAGGGACCGTGCGCTCCTACGAGCAGTACTTC

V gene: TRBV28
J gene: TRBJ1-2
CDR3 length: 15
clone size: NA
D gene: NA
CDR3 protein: CASSSQPGRAYGYTF
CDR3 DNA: TGTGCCAGCAGTTCGCAACCGGGACGGGCTTATGGCTACACCTTC

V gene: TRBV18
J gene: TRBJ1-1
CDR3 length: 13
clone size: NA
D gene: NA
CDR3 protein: CASSPEMNTEAFF
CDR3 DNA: TGTGCCAGCTCACCAGAGATGAACACTGAAGCTTTCTTT

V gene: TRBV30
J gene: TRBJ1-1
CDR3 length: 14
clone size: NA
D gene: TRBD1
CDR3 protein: CAWRKQGENTEAFF
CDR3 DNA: TGTGCCTGGAGGAAACAGGGGGAGAACACTGAAGCTTTCTTT

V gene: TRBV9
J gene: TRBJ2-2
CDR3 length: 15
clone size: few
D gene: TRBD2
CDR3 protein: CASRGTSGSSGELFF
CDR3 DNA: TGTGCCAGCAGAGGGACTAGCGGGAGTTCCGGGGAGCTGTTTTTT

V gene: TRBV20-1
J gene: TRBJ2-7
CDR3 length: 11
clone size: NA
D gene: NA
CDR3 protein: CSARRDYEQYF
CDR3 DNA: TGCAGTGCTAGGAGGGATTACGAGCAGTACTTC

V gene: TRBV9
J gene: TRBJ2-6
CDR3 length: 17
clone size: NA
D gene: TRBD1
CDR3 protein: CASSRGTGISGANVLTF
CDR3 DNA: TGTGCCAGCAGCAGGGGGACAGGCATATCTGGGGCCAACGTCCTGACTTTC

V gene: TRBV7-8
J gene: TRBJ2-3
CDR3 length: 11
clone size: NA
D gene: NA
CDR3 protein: CASTSTDTQYF
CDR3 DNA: TGTGCCAGCACGTCCACAGATACGCAGTATTTT

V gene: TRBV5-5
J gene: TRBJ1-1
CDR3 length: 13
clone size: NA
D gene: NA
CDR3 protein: CASSLVGFTEAFF
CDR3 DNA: TGTGCCAGCAGCTTGGTGGGGTTCACTGAAGCTTTCTTT

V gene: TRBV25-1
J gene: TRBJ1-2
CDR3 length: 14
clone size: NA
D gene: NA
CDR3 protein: CASSAGTGHYGYTF
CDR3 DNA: TGTGCCAGCAGTGCAGGTACAGGCCACTATGGCTACACCTTC

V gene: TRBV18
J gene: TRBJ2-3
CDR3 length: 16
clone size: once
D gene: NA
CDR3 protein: CASSPLRREKADTQYF
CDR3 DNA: TGTGCCAGCTCACCACTCCGCCGAGAGAAAGCAGATACGCAGTATTTT

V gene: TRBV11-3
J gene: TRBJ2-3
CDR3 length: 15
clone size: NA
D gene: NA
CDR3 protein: CASSLEGQPGDTQYF
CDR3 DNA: TGTGCCAGCAGCTTGGAGGGCCAGCCTGGAGATACGCAGTATTTT

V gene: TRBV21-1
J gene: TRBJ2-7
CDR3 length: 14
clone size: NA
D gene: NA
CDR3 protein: CASSEGTGPYEQYF
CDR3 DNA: TGTGCCAGCAGCGAAGGGACTGGGCCCTACGAGCAGTACTTC

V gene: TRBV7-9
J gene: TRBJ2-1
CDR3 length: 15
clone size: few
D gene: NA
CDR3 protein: CASSLLAGTYNEQFF
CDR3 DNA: TGTGCCAGCAGCTTGCTCGCCGGTACCTACAATGAGCAGTTCTTC

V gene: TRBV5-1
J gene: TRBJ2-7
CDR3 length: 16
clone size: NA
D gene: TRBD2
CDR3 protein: CASSLGRSGSSYEQYF
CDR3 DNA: TGCGCCAGCAGCTTGGGTCGGAGCGGGAGCTCCTACGAGCAGTACTTC

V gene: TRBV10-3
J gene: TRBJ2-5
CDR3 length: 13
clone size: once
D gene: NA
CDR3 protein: CAHSGGSQETQYF
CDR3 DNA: TGTGCCCACAGTGGAGGGAGCCAAGAGACCCAGTACTTC